The rows below give T cell receptor beta chains drawn from one sample of a study of cytomegalovirus exposure and HLA in healthy donors. The repertoire was sequenced with immunoSEQ multiplex PCR; TCRdb's copy has only in-frame clones and lacks some. The sample has 140,000 to 150,000 clones, roughly 80% seen once. The sequenced sample consisted of PBMCs. These receptors came from a man in his forties or fifties in good health and CMV-seropositive. Both conserved end residues are part of each CDR3.

j_call: TRBJ2-7; v_call: TRBV2; cdr3_aa: CASRLGEERYF
j_call: TRBJ2-7; v_call: TRBV21-1; cdr3_aa: CASSKNCPGGDPYEQYF
j_call: TRBJ2-7; v_call: TRBV7-8; cdr3_aa: CASSLNLWASGDEQYF
j_call: TRBJ1-2; v_call: TRBV7-9; cdr3_aa: CASSPANTGVSGYTF
j_call: TRBJ1-1; v_call: TRBV28; cdr3_aa: CASSLRSVVRGGEAFF
j_call: TRBJ2-7; v_call: TRBV15; cdr3_aa: CATSRVSDSSYEQYF
j_call: TRBJ1-1; v_call: TRBV4-1; cdr3_aa: CASTRDTEAFF
j_call: TRBJ2-7; v_call: TRBV6-5; cdr3_aa: CASSLKSGSYEQYF
j_call: TRBJ2-2; v_call: TRBV18; cdr3_aa: CASSPRTGAAGELFF
j_call: TRBJ2-7; v_call: TRBV7-8; cdr3_aa: CASSLGDRATYEQYF
j_call: TRBJ2-3; v_call: TRBV4-3; cdr3_aa: CASSQDRTGETDTQYF
j_call: TRBJ2-5; v_call: TRBV7-6; cdr3_aa: CASSLYGGAETQYF
j_call: TRBJ1-2; v_call: TRBV13; cdr3_aa: CASSQGVDYGYTF
j_call: TRBJ1-2; v_call: TRBV10-3; cdr3_aa: CATTGNLILGYTF
j_call: TRBJ1-1; v_call: TRBV4-3; cdr3_aa: CASSQDSGGTEAFF
j_call: TRBJ1-2; v_call: TRBV7-8; cdr3_aa: CASSLFSGTTNYGYTF
j_call: TRBJ2-2; v_call: TRBV19; cdr3_aa: CASSIEGSGSLTGELFF
j_call: TRBJ1-5; v_call: TRBV18; cdr3_aa: CASSPTQVGVYQPQHF
j_call: TRBJ2-1; v_call: TRBV7-2; cdr3_aa: CASSPGRGLAPEQFF
j_call: TRBJ2-7; v_call: TRBV9; cdr3_aa: CASSVIPSIGSEQYF
j_call: TRBJ2-2; v_call: TRBV7-9; cdr3_aa: CASSLQGANTGELFF
j_call: TRBJ2-3; v_call: TRBV28; cdr3_aa: CASSPRDSASTDTQYF
j_call: TRBJ2-2; v_call: TRBV11-3; cdr3_aa: CASSLAGTQNTGELFF
j_call: TRBJ2-7; v_call: TRBV2; cdr3_aa: CASNREGVYEQYF
j_call: TRBJ2-5; v_call: TRBV13; cdr3_aa: CASSLPEGRQGGGETQYF
j_call: TRBJ2-7; v_call: TRBV10-3; cdr3_aa: CAISTGPYEQYF
j_call: TRBJ1-4; v_call: TRBV6-6; cdr3_aa: CASSYPGTGNEKLFF
j_call: TRBJ1-2; v_call: TRBV30; cdr3_aa: CAWSLGGSSNYGYTF
j_call: TRBJ2-1; v_call: TRBV9; cdr3_aa: CASSPSGQVSYNEQFF
j_call: TRBJ2-1; v_call: TRBV6-4; cdr3_aa: CASSDSMDSREQFF
j_call: TRBJ2-5; v_call: TRBV11-1; cdr3_aa: CASSHGGWPIKYQETQYF
j_call: TRBJ2-5; v_call: TRBV12-5; cdr3_aa: CASGVAEETQYF
j_call: TRBJ1-2; v_call: TRBV10-3; cdr3_aa: CAISRRFSQGLNYGYTF
j_call: TRBJ1-4; v_call: TRBV30; cdr3_aa: CAWSVRGGVEKLFF
j_call: TRBJ1-2; v_call: TRBV28; cdr3_aa: CASSPTGDYGYTF
j_call: TRBJ2-3; v_call: TRBV18; cdr3_aa: CASSLPSGSTDTQYF
j_call: TRBJ1-1; v_call: TRBV30; cdr3_aa: CAWSGLARDTEAFF
j_call: TRBJ1-1; v_call: TRBV7-6; cdr3_aa: CASSPAGTDTEAFF
j_call: TRBJ2-1; v_call: TRBV4-1; cdr3_aa: CASSQDSGSSYNEQFF
j_call: TRBJ1-2; v_call: TRBV18; cdr3_aa: CASSQGDNYGYTF
j_call: TRBJ1-2; v_call: TRBV16; cdr3_aa: CASSRDRRFGGYTF
j_call: TRBJ2-2; v_call: TRBV7-3; cdr3_aa: CASSLEGAPGELFF
j_call: TRBJ1-1; v_call: TRBV5-1; cdr3_aa: CASSLREGRTEAFF
j_call: TRBJ1-1; v_call: TRBV10-3; cdr3_aa: CAISESTGTNTEAFF
j_call: TRBJ1-5; v_call: TRBV4-3; cdr3_aa: CASSQGPLTGGNQPQHF
j_call: TRBJ2-2; v_call: TRBV5-1; cdr3_aa: CASSQPGQGNTGELFF
j_call: TRBJ2-1; v_call: TRBV6-5; cdr3_aa: CASSYSWLAGDNEQFF
j_call: TRBJ2-3; v_call: TRBV5-1; cdr3_aa: CASSLGLAGTDTQYF
j_call: TRBJ2-1; v_call: TRBV30; cdr3_aa: CAWRGDRGFWNEQFF
j_call: TRBJ2-6; v_call: TRBV12-2; cdr3_aa: CASREVEVHQSGANVLTF
j_call: TRBJ1-3; v_call: TRBV6-5; cdr3_aa: CASSYGQASSGNTIYF
j_call: TRBJ2-2; v_call: TRBV11-2; cdr3_aa: CASSLVAAVGQGRAGELFF
j_call: TRBJ1-2; v_call: TRBV7-8; cdr3_aa: CASSLRDRGLGYGYTF
j_call: TRBJ2-1; v_call: TRBV7-9; cdr3_aa: CASSPRTSGRDNEQFF
j_call: TRBJ2-6; v_call: TRBV27; cdr3_aa: CASGSHRAGANVLTF
j_call: TRBJ1-5; v_call: TRBV5-8; cdr3_aa: CASSLGQGVVQPQHF
j_call: TRBJ2-1; v_call: TRBV5-1; cdr3_aa: CASSLGALSYNEQFF